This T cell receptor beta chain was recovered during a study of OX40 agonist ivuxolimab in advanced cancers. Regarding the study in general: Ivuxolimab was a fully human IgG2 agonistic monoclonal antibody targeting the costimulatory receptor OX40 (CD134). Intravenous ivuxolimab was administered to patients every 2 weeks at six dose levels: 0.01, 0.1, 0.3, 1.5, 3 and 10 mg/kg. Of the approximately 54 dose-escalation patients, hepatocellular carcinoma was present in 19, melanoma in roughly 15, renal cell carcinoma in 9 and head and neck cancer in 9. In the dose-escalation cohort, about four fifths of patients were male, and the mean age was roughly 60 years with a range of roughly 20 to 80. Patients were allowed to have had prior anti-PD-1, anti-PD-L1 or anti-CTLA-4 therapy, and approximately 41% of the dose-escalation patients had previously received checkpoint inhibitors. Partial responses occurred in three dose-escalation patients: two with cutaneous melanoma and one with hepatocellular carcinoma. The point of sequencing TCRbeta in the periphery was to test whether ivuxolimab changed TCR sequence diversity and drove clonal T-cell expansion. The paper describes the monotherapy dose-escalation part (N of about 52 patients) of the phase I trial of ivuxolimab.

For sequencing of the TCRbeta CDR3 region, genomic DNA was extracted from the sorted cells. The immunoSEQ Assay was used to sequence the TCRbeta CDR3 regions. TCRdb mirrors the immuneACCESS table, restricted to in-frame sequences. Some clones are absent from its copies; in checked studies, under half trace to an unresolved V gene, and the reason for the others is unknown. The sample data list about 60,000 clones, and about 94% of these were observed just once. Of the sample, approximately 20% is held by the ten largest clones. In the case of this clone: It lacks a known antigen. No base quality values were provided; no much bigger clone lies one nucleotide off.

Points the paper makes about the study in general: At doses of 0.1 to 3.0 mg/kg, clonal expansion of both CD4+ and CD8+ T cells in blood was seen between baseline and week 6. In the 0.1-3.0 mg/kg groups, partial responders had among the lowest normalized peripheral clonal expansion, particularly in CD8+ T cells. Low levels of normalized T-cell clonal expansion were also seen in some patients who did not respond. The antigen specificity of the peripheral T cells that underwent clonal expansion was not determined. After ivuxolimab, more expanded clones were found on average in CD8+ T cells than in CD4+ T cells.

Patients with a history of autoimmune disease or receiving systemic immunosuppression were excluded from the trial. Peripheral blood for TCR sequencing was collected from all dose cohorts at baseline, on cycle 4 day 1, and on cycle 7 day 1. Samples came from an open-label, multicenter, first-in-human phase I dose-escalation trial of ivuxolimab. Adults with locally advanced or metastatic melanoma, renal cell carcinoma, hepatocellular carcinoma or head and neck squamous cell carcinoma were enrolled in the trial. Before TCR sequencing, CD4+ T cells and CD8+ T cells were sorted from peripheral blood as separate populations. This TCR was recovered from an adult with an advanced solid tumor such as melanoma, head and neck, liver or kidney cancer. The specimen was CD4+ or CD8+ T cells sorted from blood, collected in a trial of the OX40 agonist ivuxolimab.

The nucleotides read TGTGCCAGCAGCCCCAGACTAGCGGGAGTCAATGAGCAGTTCTTC. This translates into CASSPRLAGVNEQFF. The V gene is TRBV7-9 and the J gene is TRBJ2-1; the central 12 bases match TRBD2. Based on the germline V gene (reference sequence), the CDR1 and CDR2 sequences are SEHNR and FQNEAQ. CDR3 length: 15 amino acids, cysteine to phenylalanine. Only the CDR3 portion is preserved as DNA: 45 bases, with reading frame beginning at the first base. After removal of 5 bases from V and 6 bases from J, the junction retains 5 bases not matched to a gene.